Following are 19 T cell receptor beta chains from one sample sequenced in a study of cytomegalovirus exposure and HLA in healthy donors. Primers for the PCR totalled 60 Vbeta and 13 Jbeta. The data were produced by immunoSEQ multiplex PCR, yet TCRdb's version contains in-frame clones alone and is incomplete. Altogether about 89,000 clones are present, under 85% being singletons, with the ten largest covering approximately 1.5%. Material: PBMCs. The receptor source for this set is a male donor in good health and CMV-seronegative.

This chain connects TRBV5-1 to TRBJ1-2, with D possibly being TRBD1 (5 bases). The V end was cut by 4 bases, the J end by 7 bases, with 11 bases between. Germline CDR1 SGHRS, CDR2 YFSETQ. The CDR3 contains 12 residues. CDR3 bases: TGCGCCAGCAGCCCGGGACTTAGTGGCTACACCTTC. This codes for CASSPGLSGYTF.

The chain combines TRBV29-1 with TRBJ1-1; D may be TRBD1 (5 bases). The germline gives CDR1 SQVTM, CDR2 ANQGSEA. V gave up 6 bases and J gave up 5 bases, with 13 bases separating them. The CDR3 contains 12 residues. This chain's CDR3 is CSVSDTRTEAFF. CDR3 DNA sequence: TGCAGCGTGTCGGACACCAGAACTGAAGCTTTCTTT.

The CDR3 bases are TGTGCCAGCAGTTTCGGGGGGGGGCCGGATGAGCAGTTCTTC. Amino acids: CASSFGGGPDEQFF. The genes are TRBV28 and TRBJ2-1, with TRBD2 matching over 8 bases. V shed 3 bases and J 8 bases; nucleotides not matched to a gene: 6. Looked up from germline, CDR1 is MDHEN and CDR2 is SYDVKM. CDR3 length equals 14 residues.

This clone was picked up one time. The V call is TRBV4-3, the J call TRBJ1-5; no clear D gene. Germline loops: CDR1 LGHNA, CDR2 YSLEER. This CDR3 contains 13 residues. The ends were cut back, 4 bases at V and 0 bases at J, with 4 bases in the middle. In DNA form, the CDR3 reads TGCGCCAGCAGCCTTTATAGCAATCAGCCCCAGCATTTT. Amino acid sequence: CASSLYSNQPQHF.

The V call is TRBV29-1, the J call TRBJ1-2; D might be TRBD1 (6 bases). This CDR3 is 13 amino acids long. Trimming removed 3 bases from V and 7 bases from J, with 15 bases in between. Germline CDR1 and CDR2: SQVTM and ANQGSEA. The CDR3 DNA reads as TGCAGCGTTGAGGGGGCCACGCGGGTTGGCTACACCTTC. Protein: CSVEGATRVGYTF.

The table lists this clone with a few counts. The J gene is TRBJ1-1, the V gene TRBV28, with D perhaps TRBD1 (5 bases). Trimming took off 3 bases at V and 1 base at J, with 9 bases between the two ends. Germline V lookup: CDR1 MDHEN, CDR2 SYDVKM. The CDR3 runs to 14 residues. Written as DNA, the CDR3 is TGTGCCAGCAGTTTGGGGCGGACGAACACTGAAGCTTTCTTT. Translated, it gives CASSLGRTNTEAFF. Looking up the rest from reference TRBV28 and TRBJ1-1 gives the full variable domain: DVKVTQSSRYLVKRTGEKVFLECVQDMDHENMFWYRQDPGLGLRLIYFSYDVKMKEKGDIPEGYSVSREKKERFSLILESASTNQTSMYLCASSLGRTNTEAFFGQGTRLTVV.

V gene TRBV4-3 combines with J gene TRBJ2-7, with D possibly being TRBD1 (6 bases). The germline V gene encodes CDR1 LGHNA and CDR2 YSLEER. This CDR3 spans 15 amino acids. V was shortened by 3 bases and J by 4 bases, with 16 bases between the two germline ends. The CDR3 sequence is CASSHSRGRGYEQYF. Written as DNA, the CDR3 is TGCGCCAGCAGCCATTCCAGGGGCCGCGGATACGAGCAGTACTTC.

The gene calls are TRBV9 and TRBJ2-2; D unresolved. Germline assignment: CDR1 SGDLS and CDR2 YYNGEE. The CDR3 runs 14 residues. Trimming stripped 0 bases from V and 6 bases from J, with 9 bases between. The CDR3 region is CASSVASIAGELFF. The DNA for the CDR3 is TGTGCCAGCAGCGTAGCCAGTATTGCCGGGGAGCTGTTTTTT.

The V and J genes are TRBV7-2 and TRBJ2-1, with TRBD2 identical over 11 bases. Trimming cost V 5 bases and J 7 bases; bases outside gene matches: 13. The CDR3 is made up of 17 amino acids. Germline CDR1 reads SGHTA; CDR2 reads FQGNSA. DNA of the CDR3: TGTGCCAGCAGCCGCATCCCAATAGCGGGAGGGCATAATGAGCAGTTCTTC. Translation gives CASSRIPIAGGHNEQFF.

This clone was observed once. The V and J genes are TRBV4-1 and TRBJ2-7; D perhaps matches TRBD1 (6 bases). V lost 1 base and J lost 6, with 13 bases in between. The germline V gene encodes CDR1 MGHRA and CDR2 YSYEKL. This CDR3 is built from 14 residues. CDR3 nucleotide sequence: TGCGCCAGCAGCCAAGGGACAGCGCGGGCCGAGCAGTACTTC. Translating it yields CASSQGTARAEQYF.

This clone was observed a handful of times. The CDR3 reads CASSEGGDTDTQYF. The CDR3 DNA is TGTGCCAGCAGCGAAGGGGGCGACACAGATACGCAGTATTTT. The V call is TRBV6-4, the J call TRBJ2-3; TRBD1 matches 7 bases. V trimming: 6 bases; J trimming: 2 bases; junction bases outside the gene matches: 5. The CDR3 loop spans 14 amino acids. Per germline, CDR1 MRHNA and CDR2 SNTAGT.

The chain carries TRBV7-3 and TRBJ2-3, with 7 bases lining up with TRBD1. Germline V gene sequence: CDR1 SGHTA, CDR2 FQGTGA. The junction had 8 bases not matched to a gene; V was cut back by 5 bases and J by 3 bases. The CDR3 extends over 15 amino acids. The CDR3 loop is CASSDRDSQTDTQYF. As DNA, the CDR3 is TGTGCCAGCAGCGACCGGGACAGTCAAACAGATACGCAGTATTTT.

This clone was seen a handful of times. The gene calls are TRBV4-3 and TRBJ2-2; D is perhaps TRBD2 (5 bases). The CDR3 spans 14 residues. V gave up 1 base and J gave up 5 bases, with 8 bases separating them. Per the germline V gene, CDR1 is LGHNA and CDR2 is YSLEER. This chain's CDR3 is CASSQVSGTGELFF. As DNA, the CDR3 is TGCGCCAGCAGCCAAGTTTCGGGGACCGGGGAGCTGTTTTTT.

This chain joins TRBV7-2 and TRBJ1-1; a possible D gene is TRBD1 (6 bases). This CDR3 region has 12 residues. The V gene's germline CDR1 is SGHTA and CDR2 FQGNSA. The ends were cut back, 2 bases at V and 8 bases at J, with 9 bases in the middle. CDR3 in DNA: TGTGCCAGCAGCTTATTGGGGACAGAAGCTTTCTTT. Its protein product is CASSLLGTEAFF.

Written as DNA, the CDR3 is TGTGCCAGCAGCTTAACGGACAGGGTGGAAGGCTACACCTTC. Protein sequence: CASSLTDRVEGYTF. The rearrangement joins TRBV7-9 to TRBJ1-2; 8 bases agree with TRBD1. Trimming cost V 2 bases and J 8 bases; bases outside gene matches: 7. Germline V gene lookup returns CDR1 SEHNR and CDR2 FQNEAQ (reference sequence). The CDR3 sequence is 14 residues long.

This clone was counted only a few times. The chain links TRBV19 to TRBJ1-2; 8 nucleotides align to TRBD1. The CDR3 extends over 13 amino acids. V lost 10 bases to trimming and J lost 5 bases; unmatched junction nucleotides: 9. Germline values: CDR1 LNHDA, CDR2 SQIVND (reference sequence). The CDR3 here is CATVRTGIYGYTF. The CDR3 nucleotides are TGTGCCACCGTCAGGACAGGGATATATGGCTACACCTTC.

The CDR3 spells CASSLGQGASDTQYF. In nucleotides, the CDR3 is TGTGCCAGCAGCTTAGGACAGGGGGCATCAGATACGCAGTATTTT. J is TRBJ2-3 and V is TRBV7-2; the match to TRBD1 covers 10 bases. Germline assignment: CDR1 SGHTA and CDR2 FQGNSA. The CDR3 has 15 residues. The J segment lost 4 bases and the V segment lost 1 base, leaving 2 bases of the junction unmatched. Using reference TRBV7-2 and TRBJ2-3 for the parts outside the CDR3, the full variable domain is GAGVSQSPSNKVTEKGKDVELRCDPISGHTALYWYRQSLGQGLEFLIYFQGNSAPDKSGLPSDRFSAERTGGSVSTLTIQRTQQEDSAVYLCASSLGQGASDTQYFGPGTRLTVL.

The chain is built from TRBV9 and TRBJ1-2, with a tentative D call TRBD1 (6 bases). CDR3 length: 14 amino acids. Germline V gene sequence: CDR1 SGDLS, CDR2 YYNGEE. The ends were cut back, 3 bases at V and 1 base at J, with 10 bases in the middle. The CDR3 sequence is CASSGEGVNYGYTF. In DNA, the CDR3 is TGTGCCAGCAGCGGCGAGGGGGTTAACTATGGCTACACCTTC. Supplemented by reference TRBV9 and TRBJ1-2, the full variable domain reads DSGVTQTPKHLITATGQRVTLRCSPRSGDLSVYWYQQSLDQGLQFLIQYYNGEERAKGNILERFSAQQFPDLHSELNLSSLELGDSALYFCASSGEGVNYGYTFGSGTRLTVV.

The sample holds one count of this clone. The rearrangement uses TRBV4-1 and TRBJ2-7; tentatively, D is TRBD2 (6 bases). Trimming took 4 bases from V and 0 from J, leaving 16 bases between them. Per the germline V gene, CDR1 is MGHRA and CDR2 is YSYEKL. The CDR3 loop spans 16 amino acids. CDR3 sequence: CASSPSDYPSSYEQYF. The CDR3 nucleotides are TGCGCCAGCAGCCCCTCGGACTACCCGAGCTCCTACGAGCAGTACTTC.